The T cell receptor (beta chain) under discussion was sequenced for a study of blood T cells in healthy people across ages (dated by TCRdb to 2014 to 2015). Describing the broader study: In model experiments, template switching captured about one uniquely barcoded TCR beta cDNA molecule for every two T cells. Donors of different ages were randomly distributed across sequencing lanes to avoid experimental bias. Using deep sequencing normalized with unique cDNA molecular identifiers, the study measured how TCR beta repertoire diversity changes with age. For two donors (one aged 18 to 29 and one aged 80 or older), the study analyzed two additional independent replicas of 1 million unique cDNA reads from the same blood draw. Donors were grouped into four age groups: young (average approximately 16 years), middle-aged (under 40), aged (around 60) and long-lived (just over 80). Findings and caveats that apply to the study as a whole: Observed TCR beta diversity per million T cells fell roughly linearly with age, and a significant reduction was already apparent by age approximately 41. The percentage of naive T cells measured by flow cytometry correlated strongly with observed TCR beta diversity. Because donor CMV infection status was unknown, age-related changes in expanded clonotypes were potentially confounded. Estimates of total diversity based on one million sequenced T cells were regarded as lower bounds and as underestimates. Conclusive comparison of naive and antigen-experienced compartments was prevented by the profiling of bulk unsorted PBMCs. Compared with the aged group, more naive CD4+ T cells, fewer expanded clones and increased TCR diversity were shown by the long-lived group, suggesting age selection.

About this clonotype itself: It lacks a known antigen. The record has no base qualities; no much larger clone is one base away.

Receptor amplification or capture employed 5' RACE. Instrument on record: Illumina HiSeq 2500. A second PCR of about 6 to 11 cycles was run with a J-beta primer mix and a sample-barcoded 5' primer. A unique molecular identifier was introduced onto each TCR beta cDNA molecule by a template-switch 5' adaptor carrying 12 random nucleotides. Each sample yielded at least 3 million CDR3-containing paired-end reads. First-strand cDNA synthesis was performed from all RNA using the Mint cDNA synthesis kit, with priming by a TRBC-specific oligonucleotide. After uracil-DNA glycosylase treatment, a first 18-cycle PCR used universal primers M1SS and BC2_uni_R on all cDNA. Per the authors' processing: Normalization of each sample was performed by random selection of 1 million high-quality reads, each carrying a distinct molecular identifier. Reads with shared molecular identifiers were discarded instead of being binned into consensus sequences. CDR3 identification, clonotype clustering and error correction used MiTCR with a Q25 quality threshold and the strictest error-elimination algorithm. Lower-bound total TCR beta diversity was estimated with a nonparametric unseen species model using Euler transformation. TCRdb ran its own pipeline on the public reads, namely fastp trimming at Q25 and MiXCR clone calling, and kept in-frame beta chains. Identical CDR3 protein sequences are pooled into one entry, listed with their most common genes and DNA. The V and J calls here are based on TCRdb, not the publication. The sample includes under 2 million distinct CDR3 sequences, with around 35% observed a single time. In total, the top ten clones hold about 11% of the sample.

Donors were 30 to 45 systemically healthy Caucasian individuals from Russia aged roughly 6 to 100 years. Each donor gave roughly 9 milliliters of peripheral blood, drawn into EDTA-treated Vacutainer tubes. PBMCs were isolated by Ficoll-Paque density-gradient centrifugation, with at least 6 million obtained per sample. Total RNA, at least 5.5 micrograms per sample, was extracted from PBMCs with Trizol reagent. Naive CD45RAhigh/CD27high T cell percentages were measured by flow cytometry on a PBMC aliquot from every donor. Trimming leaves V shorter by 6 bases and J shorter by 4 bases, with the junction holding 9 bases beyond the gene matches. CDR1 and CDR2 (MNHNY, SVGAGI) derive from the germline V gene (reference sequence). Including the terminal cysteine and phenylalanine, the CDR3 comprises 15 residues. The sequence is cut down to CDR3 DNA, 45 bases in frame from base 1.

The sequence was collected from a woman aged 30 to 39 in good health. Recombination joined TRBV6-6 with TRBJ2-3; TRBD1 matches 8 bases in the middle. The sample comprised blood. The encoded CDR3 is CASRRAGGSSDTQYF. At the DNA level, the sequence is TGTGCCAGCAGACGGGCAGGGGGCAGTTCAGATACGCAGTATTTT.